This is a list of T cell receptor beta chains from one sample in a study of monozygotic twins with inflammatory bowel disease. After re-calling the 5' RACE reads, TCRdb lists one entry per CDR3 protein, DNA absent. The listing records around 450,000 distinct CDR3 sequences. The sample comprised blood. Receptor source: a human donor with ulcerative colitis or Crohn's disease, or a healthy co-twin of an affected twin (not recorded which). Each CDR3 is given with its conserved first and last residue.

v_call: TRBV12-3/TRBV12-4; j_call: TRBJ2-2; cdr3_aa: CASSGGLNTGELFF
v_call: TRBV21-1; j_call: TRBJ1-5; cdr3_aa: CASSKSGDDRRRDQPQHF
v_call: TRBV6-5; j_call: TRBJ1-1; cdr3_aa: CASSKGTAEAFF
v_call: TRBV10-3; j_call: TRBJ2-3; cdr3_aa: CAISEAKDLITDTQYF
v_call: TRBV7-9; j_call: TRBJ2-7; cdr3_aa: CASSPRLAGPPYEQDF
v_call: TRBV5-1; j_call: TRBJ2-2; cdr3_aa: CASSLAWENTGELFF
v_call: TRBV20-1; j_call: TRBJ2-7; cdr3_aa: CSARDQQPGYEQYF
v_call: TRBV5-1; j_call: TRBJ2-1; cdr3_aa: CASSMGGGNEQFF
v_call: TRBV7-2; j_call: TRBJ2-7; cdr3_aa: CASSFYGTAPTF
v_call: TRBV14; j_call: TRBJ2-4; cdr3_aa: CASSRGGVAKNIQYF
v_call: TRBV7-3; j_call: TRBJ2-7; cdr3_aa: CASSLGPGTSPREQYF
v_call: TRBV6-2/TRBV6-3; j_call: TRBJ2-1; cdr3_aa: CATKRGGGQGEQFF
v_call: TRBV29-1; j_call: TRBJ2-5; cdr3_aa: CSVERDSTKTQYF
v_call: TRBV5-1; j_call: TRBJ2-1; cdr3_aa: CASSLVSSGNGNEQFF
v_call: TRBV7-9; j_call: TRBJ1-2; cdr3_aa: CASSFPLRDSGGYTF
v_call: TRBV10-3; j_call: TRBJ1-2; cdr3_aa: CAIKGGSNYGYTF
v_call: TRBV2; j_call: TRBJ2-4; cdr3_aa: CASSTSLPLNF
v_call: TRBV7-3; j_call: TRBJ2-1; cdr3_aa: CASSSPPRDGSYNEQFF
v_call: TRBV12-3/TRBV12-4; j_call: TRBJ1-5; cdr3_aa: CASSSQGAGNQPQHF
v_call: TRBV18; j_call: TRBJ2-5; cdr3_aa: CASSPQRGYQETQYF
v_call: TRBV18; j_call: TRBJ1-4; cdr3_aa: CASSPWRGPNEKLFF
v_call: TRBV5-1; j_call: TRBJ2-1; cdr3_aa: CASSLEASSYNEQFF
v_call: TRBV5-1; j_call: TRBJ2-1; cdr3_aa: CASSQLAGGSSSYNEQFF
v_call: TRBV28; j_call: TRBJ2-3; cdr3_aa: CASNVEAHTDTQYF
v_call: TRBV2; j_call: TRBJ2-3; cdr3_aa: CASREPPGGSTDTQYF
v_call: TRBV6-5; j_call: TRBJ2-2; cdr3_aa: CASSSGQQNTGELFF
v_call: TRBV5-1; j_call: TRBJ2-1; cdr3_aa: CASREGTYESYNEQFF
v_call: TRBV6-1; j_call: TRBJ1-4; cdr3_aa: CASSEQGKGDNEKLFF
v_call: TRBV6-6; j_call: TRBJ1-3; cdr3_aa: CASGLGGAGNTIYF
v_call: TRBV5-6; j_call: TRBJ1-1; cdr3_aa: CASSLKGRQNTEAFF
v_call: TRBV20-1; j_call: TRBJ2-1; cdr3_aa: CSARPYNEQFF
v_call: TRBV27; j_call: TRBJ1-1; cdr3_aa: CASSSAQGGHTEAFF
v_call: TRBV19; j_call: TRBJ2-1; cdr3_aa: CASSIGGGLAEQFF
v_call: TRBV7-2; j_call: TRBJ1-5; cdr3_aa: CASSLARGPNQPQHF
v_call: TRBV20-1; j_call: TRBJ2-5; cdr3_aa: CSAVSAGYQETQYF
v_call: TRBV7-2; j_call: TRBJ2-1; cdr3_aa: CASSSSSGRSRDEQFF
v_call: TRBV5-1; j_call: TRBJ1-5; cdr3_aa: CASSLDAGPNQPQHF
v_call: TRBV6-2/TRBV6-3; j_call: TRBJ1-6; cdr3_aa: CASSNRGLSPLHF
v_call: TRBV7-2; j_call: TRBJ2-4; cdr3_aa: CASSPNRVRIQYF
v_call: TRBV10-2; j_call: TRBJ2-6; cdr3_aa: CASSEFSSGANVLTF
v_call: TRBV18; j_call: TRBJ2-7; cdr3_aa: CASSPLLADYEQYF
v_call: TRBV12-3/TRBV12-4; j_call: TRBJ1-4; cdr3_aa: CASSLRVLNEKLFF
v_call: TRBV7-2; j_call: TRBJ2-6; cdr3_aa: CASSIGRLSAVLTF
v_call: TRBV7-3; j_call: TRBJ2-2; cdr3_aa: CASTPRGQGSGELFF
v_call: TRBV5-1; j_call: TRBJ2-7; cdr3_aa: CASRSERLPGGEQYF
v_call: TRBV20-1; j_call: TRBJ2-5; cdr3_aa: CSAAPGETQYF
v_call: TRBV30; j_call: TRBJ1-1; cdr3_aa: CAWSSSRETEAFF
v_call: TRBV5-4; j_call: TRBJ2-1; cdr3_aa: CASSPGTGASNEQFF
v_call: TRBV30; j_call: TRBJ2-5; cdr3_aa: CAWSGASLGQETQYF
v_call: TRBV28; j_call: TRBJ1-4; cdr3_aa: CASSFMEANEKLFF
v_call: TRBV24-1; j_call: TRBJ1-2; cdr3_aa: CATSDSGVNYGYTF
v_call: TRBV12-3/TRBV12-4; j_call: TRBJ1-6; cdr3_aa: CASSLKGSPLHF
v_call: TRBV29-1; j_call: TRBJ1-1; cdr3_aa: CSVVTDGIEAFF
v_call: TRBV3-1; j_call: TRBJ2-2; cdr3_aa: CASSQGGIMTGELFF
v_call: TRBV28; j_call: TRBJ2-1; cdr3_aa: CASTSSRGASYNEQFF
v_call: TRBV7-9; j_call: TRBJ1-3; cdr3_aa: CASSHTGKGNTIYF
v_call: TRBV7-2; j_call: TRBJ2-1; cdr3_aa: CASSARTTSYNEQFF